This T cell receptor beta chain was recovered during a study of response to subunit inactivated influenza vaccine. The CDR3 extends over 15 amino acids. The V gene's germline CDR1 is DFQATT and CDR2 SNEGSKA (reference sequence). V lost 4 bases and J lost 8; bases outside the gene matches: 12. TCRdb passed the RT-PCR reads through MiXCR, listing each CDR3 protein once. Of about 540,000 distinct CDR3 sequences listed, under 30% are singletons. The data were also submitted as part of a second study, on T cells expressing NK-cell markers. That publication notes: The TCR beta cDNA came from 5'RACE template switching with UMIs. In five or six donors, dominant CD3+CD56+NKG2C+ clonotypes ranked among the top 10 CD8+ clonotypes. Expanded NKG2C+ T cell clones were not confirmed as HCMV-specific.

The rearrangement links TRBV20-1 to TRBJ2-1, with 9 bases fitting TRBD2. This sequence was found in a man between 50 and 59 years old who received an inactivated influenza vaccine. The sequenced sample was CD4+ T cells sorted from PBMCs, obtained approximately 12 days after vaccination. This CDR3 is CSANGPSGAGDEQFF. The CDR3 nucleotides read TGCAGTGCTAACGGGCCTAGCGGGGCTGGGGATGAGCAGTTCTTC.